This TCR beta chain originates from a study of PD-L1 blockade in urothelial cancer. Study context: In terms of prior chemotherapy, patients had received 0 to 3 regimens. Blood samples contained a median 141,255 T cells.

Time point noted: peripheral blood 6 weeks after treatment start. Using immunoSEQ multiplex PCR, the repertoire was profiled, and TCRdb retains in-frame clones only, with some absent. The table lists around 69,000 clones, 75% to 95% of them singletons. The sequencing used PBMCs, collected around atezolizumab (anti-PD-L1) treatment. This TCR came from a woman older than 75 with urothelial cancer.

CDR3 loop: CASSELRTGWTEAFF. As DNA, the CDR3 is TGTGCCAGCAGTGAACTAAGGACAGGGTGGACTGAAGCTTTCTTT. The V and J genes are TRBV6-1 and TRBJ1-1; 8 bases agree with TRBD1. V lost 2 bases and J lost 5; bases outside the gene matches: 7. CDR3 length: 15 amino acids. CDR1 is MNHNS, CDR2 SASEGT, per germline.